The 31 T cell receptor beta chains given below trace back to one sample, sequenced in a study of blood T cell repertoires in COVID-19. The method was immunoSEQ multiplex PCR; TCRdb's version includes in-frame clones alone and lacks a portion of them. Among about 60,000 clones listed, 65% to 80% were seen once. Source material: peripheral blood. Source of these receptors: a human donor in a cohort sampled during active COVID-19.

This clone was seen once. The gene calls are TRBV28 and TRBJ1-2; 11 bases align to TRBD1. From germline, CDR1 is MDHEN and CDR2 SYDVKM. V lost 5 bases to trimming and J lost 3 bases; unmatched junction nucleotides: 2. The CDR3 is 14 residues long. CDR3 protein: CASSGDRGDYGYTF. CDR3 DNA: TGTGCCAGCAGTGGGGACAGGGGGGACTATGGCTACACCTTC.

The chain uses TRBV11-2 and TRBJ2-3, with 10 bases that match TRBD2. V was pared by 2 bases and J by 5 bases, with 7 bases of the junction left unmatched. Germline-derived CDR1 and CDR2 are SGHAT and FQNNGV. The CDR3 sequence is 16 residues long. CDR3 sequence: CASSLNSGRAKDTQYF. CDR3 DNA sequence: TGTGCCAGCAGCTTAAACAGCGGGAGGGCCAAAGATACGCAGTATTTT. The whole variable domain, filled in from reference TRBV11-2 and TRBJ2-3, reads EAGVAQSPRYKIIEKRQSVAFWCNPISGHATLYWYQQILGQGPKLLIQFQNNGVVDDSQLPKDRFSAERLKGVDSTLKIQPAKLEDSAVYLCASSLNSGRAKDTQYFGPGTRLTVL.

The rearrangement links TRBV28 to TRBJ2-1; 7 positions agree with TRBD1. This CDR3 has 13 residues. In germline, CDR1 is MDHEN, CDR2 SYDVKM. After removal of 7 bases from V and 5 bases from J, the junction contained 5 bases not matched to a gene. The DNA for the CDR3 is TGTGCCAGCACCCCCCAGGGGGACAATGAGCAGTTCTTC. It codes for CASTPQGDNEQFF.

V is TRBV27 and J is TRBJ1-3; unclear D gene. The V end was cut by 4 bases, the J end by 3 bases, with 10 bases between. The CDR3 runs 14 residues. Germline CDR1 is MNHEY and CDR2 is SMNVEV (reference sequence). CDR3 amino acids: CASSSRGFGNTIYF. For the CDR3, the DNA is TGTGCCAGCAGTTCGCGAGGGTTTGGAAACACCATATATTTT.

The chain has TRBV29-1 and TRBJ1-2; a weak D match, TRBD1 (5 bases). The CDR3 has 13 residues. V was trimmed by 4 bases and J by 7 bases, leaving 16 bases between them. Germline V gene data show CDR1 as SQVTM and CDR2 as ANQGSEA. CDR3 in amino acids: CSVVTGTRSGYTF. CDR3 nucleotides: TGCAGCGTTGTCACCGGGACTCGAAGTGGCTACACCTTC.

V and J are TRBV11-2 and TRBJ1-1, with 8 bases fitting TRBD1. The V and J ends lost 5 bases and 5 bases, in that order; junction bases with no gene match: 10. Germline V gene sequence: CDR1 SGHAT, CDR2 FQNNGV. The CDR3 totals 15 residues. CDR3 DNA sequence: TGTGCCAGCAGCCTGAAAGGACAGGGAGGGACTGAAGCTTTCTTT. This sequence encodes CASSLKGQGGTEAFF.

The chain is built from TRBV6-2 or TRBV6-3 and TRBJ1-5; no reliable D call. Germline CDR1 is MNHEY and CDR2 is SVGEGT. The germline V and J ends were trimmed by 2 bases and 5 bases, with 4 bases remaining between them. The CDR3 consists of 12 residues. The DNA of the CDR3 is TGTGCCAGCAGTTACGGGCATCAGCCCCAGCATTTT. Protein sequence: CASSYGHQPQHF.

V usage is TRBV4-3 and J usage is TRBJ1-1; D is unclear. CDR3 length: 16 amino acids. Between the trimmed V and J ends, which lost 6 bases and 6 bases, there was a span of 23 bases. CDR1 and CDR2 from the germline V gene are LGHNA and YSLEER. The CDR3 DNA follows: TGCGCCAGCAGGTCTTCATCGGCAATGAGGTTGTCTGAAGCTTTCTTT. As protein: CASRSSSAMRLSEAFF.

The gene calls are TRBV5-1 and TRBJ2-1; a weak D match, TRBD2 (5 bases). The length of the CDR3 is 15 residues. The germline gives CDR1 SGHRS, CDR2 YFSETQ. V was cut by 2 bases and J by 5 bases, with 14 bases left in between. DNA for the CDR3: TGCGCCAGCAGCTTAATGACCGGGATCAACAATGAGCAGTTCTTC. Its protein is CASSLMTGINNEQFF.

CDR3 protein: CASSWREDLPQHF. DNA of the CDR3: TGTGCCAGCAGTTGGAGGGAGGACCTGCCCCAGCATTTT. V usage is TRBV2 and J usage is TRBJ1-5; D unresolved. This CDR3 is 13 amino acids long. Germline V CDR1 and CDR2: SNHLY, FYNNEI. Trimming took 5 bases from V and 9 from J, leaving 14 bases between them.

The genes are TRBV4-3 and TRBJ2-3; 8 positions match TRBD2. The ends lost 1 base at V and 4 bases at J; junction bases unmatched: 13. In germline, CDR1 is LGHNA, CDR2 YSLEER. This CDR3 has 18 amino acids. For the CDR3, the DNA is TGCGCCAGCAGCCAAGGTCCCGCGGGAGGCCAAGGCGCAGATACGCAGTATTTT. Residues: CASSQGPAGGQGADTQYF.

V and J are TRBV25-1 and TRBJ2-5; 9 bases are shared with TRBD2. The germline CDR1 and CDR2 sequences are MGHDK and SYGVNS. This CDR3 has 16 amino acids. Trimming cost V 0 bases and J 0 bases; bases outside gene matches: 2. The CDR3 DNA follows: TGTGCCAGCAGTGAATACACTAGCGGGTACCAAGAGACCCAGTACTTC. It yields the protein CASSEYTSGYQETQYF.

This clone was counted between two and nine times. V usage is TRBV14 and J usage is TRBJ2-2, with D perhaps matching TRBD1 (5 bases). CDR3 size: 13 residues. Germline V gene lookup returns CDR1 SGHDN and CDR2 FVKESK. The germline V and J ends were trimmed by 4 bases and 5 bases, with 8 bases remaining between them. CDR3 amino acids: CASSPQATGELFF. As DNA, the CDR3 is TGTGCCAGCAGCCCACAGGCGACCGGGGAGCTGTTTTTT.

J is TRBJ2-7 and V is TRBV30; 9 nucleotides match TRBD1. Per germline, CDR1 GTSNPN and CDR2 SVGIG (reference sequence). CDR3 length: 15 residues. V lost 1 base, J lost 4 bases, and 8 bases stayed unmatched. CDR3 DNA: TGTGCCTGGAGTGGGGTTACAGGGGGCGCGTACGAGCAGTACTTC. The encoded protein is CAWSGVTGGAYEQYF.

This chain links TRBV2 with TRBJ1-2; 10 bases are a match to TRBD1. The ends lost 5 bases at V and 2 bases at J; junction bases unmatched: 5. The CDR3 spans 15 residues. CDR1 and CDR2 (germline): SNHLY, FYNNEI. The CDR3 is CASSLLTGGNYGYTF. Here the CDR3 DNA reads TGTGCCAGCAGTCTGCTGACAGGGGGCAACTATGGCTACACCTTC.

This clone has just one count. The V gene is TRBV7-2, the J gene TRBJ2-7; 7 nucleotides line up with TRBD2. Trimming at V came to 3 bases and at J to 6 bases, leaving 11 bases not matched to a gene. CDR3 length: 15 amino acids. Germline V gene lookup returns CDR1 SGHTA and CDR2 FQGNSA. The CDR3 DNA is TGTGCCAGCAGCTTGGGGGGAGGGGCCCCTGCCGAGCAGTACTTC. Protein sequence: CASSLGGGAPAEQYF.

The chain combines TRBV6-5 with TRBJ1-6; 7 nucleotides line up with TRBD1. Per germline, CDR1 MNHEY and CDR2 SVGAGI. V was pared by 6 bases and J by 10 bases, with 9 bases of the junction left unmatched. The CDR3 covers 14 residues. The CDR3 bases are TGTGCCAGCAGACCGGGACAGTTTGTATCACCCCTCCACTTT. It codes for CASRPGQFVSPLHF.

The chain is built from TRBV6-2 or TRBV6-3 and TRBJ1-1; a weak D match, TRBD1 (6 bases). CDR1 MNHEY and CDR2 SVGEGT come from the germline V gene. CDR3 length equals 13 residues. With 2 bases removed from V and 3 bases from J, the gap between germline ends came to 7 bases. The CDR3 is CASSYGQYTEAFF. The CDR3 DNA is TGTGCCAGCAGTTACGGACAGTACACTGAAGCTTTCTTT.

This clone was counted only a few times. The genes are TRBV24-1 and TRBJ2-1; the D is unclear. V dropped 5 bases and J dropped 8 bases, with 18 bases sitting between them. The CDR3 extends over 15 amino acids. CDR1 and CDR2 (germline): KGHDR, SFDVKD. CDR3 nucleotides: TGTGCCACCAGTGTAACCGGCACTCCGAGCGATGAGCAGTTCTTC. It specifies CATSVTGTPSDEQFF.

There are many counts of this clone. The chain combines TRBV5-1 with TRBJ2-7; TRBD1 is a possible D gene (5 bases). The ends were cut back, 0 bases at V and 7 bases at J, with 17 bases in the middle. CDR1 SGHRS and CDR2 YFSETQ come from the germline V gene. CDR3 length: 15 residues. For the CDR3, the DNA is TGCGCCAGCAGCTTGGAAGGGCGGACACTCCATGAGCAGTACTTC. This sequence encodes CASSLEGRTLHEQYF.

This chain joins TRBV5-5 and TRBJ2-5; no definite D call. This CDR3 spans 14 amino acids. V lost 0 bases, J lost 1 base, and 7 bases lay in between. Germline V gene data show CDR1 as SGHKS and CDR2 as YYEKEE (reference sequence). CDR3 sequence (DNA): TGTGCCAGCAGCTTGGGTTCATCCCAAGAGACCCAGTACTTC. Encoded protein: CASSLGSSQETQYF.

The V and J genes are TRBV28 and TRBJ2-1; tentatively, D is TRBD2 (5 bases). Trimming left V 5 bases short and J 6 bases short, with 17 bases between. The CDR3 runs to 15 residues. Germline lookup yields CDR1 MDHEN and CDR2 SYDVKM. CDR3 nucleotides: TGTGCCAGCAGTGATCTGCAGCAACGGGGCAATGAGCAGTTCTTC. Translated, it gives CASSDLQQRGNEQFF.

The chain employs TRBV7-9 and TRBJ2-2; possibly TRBD2 for D (6 bases). Trimming cost V 4 bases and J 3 bases, with 9 bases left between them. CDR3 length: 14 residues. The germline gives CDR1 SEHNR, CDR2 FQNEAQ (reference sequence). The CDR3 bases are TGTGCCAGCAGCTACGGGACTCACACCGGGGAGCTGTTTTTT. As protein: CASSYGTHTGELFF.

The chain has TRBV7-9 and TRBJ2-2, with D possibly being TRBD2 (6 bases). Germline V CDR1 and CDR2: SEHNR, FQNEAQ (reference sequence). This CDR3 comprises 15 residues. Trimming took 5 bases from V and 3 from J, leaving 13 bases between them. CDR3 coding DNA: TGTGCCAGCAGCCCCCCAACGGGGGACACCGGGGAGCTGTTTTTT. Its translation is CASSPPTGDTGELFF.

The CDR3 DNA reads TGTGCCAGCAGCTTATACAACCGGGACAGGGGAAATGAGCAGTACTTC. Translating gives CASSLYNRDRGNEQYF. This chain joins TRBV7-6 and TRBJ2-7, with 10 bases aligning to TRBD1. The germline gives CDR1 SGHVS, CDR2 FNYEAQ. The V gene end was trimmed by 2 bases and the J gene end by 7 bases; junction bases not matched to a gene: 11. The CDR3 totals 16 residues.

This chain's CDR3 is CASSPQRETEAFF. Written as DNA, the CDR3 is TGTGCCAGCAGCCCCCAGAGGGAGACTGAAGCTTTCTTT. V is TRBV7-2 and J is TRBJ1-1; no clear D. V lost 5 bases, J lost 5 bases, and 12 bases lay in between. This CDR3 contains 13 residues. Germline CDR1 and CDR2: SGHTA and FQGNSA. The whole variable domain, remainder taken from reference TRBV7-2 and TRBJ1-1, is GAGVSQSPSNKVTEKGKDVELRCDPISGHTALYWYRQSLGQGLEFLIYFQGNSAPDKSGLPSDRFSAERTGGSVSTLTIQRTQQEDSAVYLCASSPQRETEAFFGQGTRLTVV.

V gene TRBV5-6 combines with J gene TRBJ2-7; a possible D gene is TRBD2 (5 bases). The ends were cut back, 2 bases at V and 7 bases at J, with 13 bases in the middle. The CDR3 is 13 amino acids. CDR1 SGHDT and CDR2 YYEEEE come from the germline V gene. In DNA, the CDR3 is TGTGCCAGCAGCTTACGGGGATTCAATGAGCAGTACTTC. Translated, it gives CASSLRGFNEQYF.

The chain employs TRBV7-9 and TRBJ2-7; D unclear. Germline V gene data show CDR1 as SEHNR and CDR2 as FQNEAQ (reference sequence). Trimming left V 5 bases short and J 0 bases short, with 8 bases between. This CDR3 is built from 13 residues. CDR3 amino acids: CASSQRSSYEQYF. The CDR3 coding sequence is TGTGCCAGCAGCCAGAGGAGCTCCTACGAGCAGTACTTC.

The chain joins TRBV24-1 to TRBJ2-1, with TRBD2 identical over 16 bases. Germline lookup yields CDR1 KGHDR and CDR2 SFDVKD. Germline trimming cut 2 bases from V and 0 bases from J; bases unmatched to any gene: 3. CDR3 length: 19 residues. CDR3 region: CATSDWGLAGGNSYNEQFF. The CDR3, as DNA: TGTGCCACCAGTGATTGGGGACTAGCGGGAGGGAACTCCTACAATGAGCAGTTCTTC.

V usage is TRBV24-1 and J usage is TRBJ2-3; unclear D gene. This CDR3 comprises 16 residues. Germline CDR1 and CDR2: KGHDR and SFDVKD. V dropped 3 bases and J dropped 0 bases, with 12 bases sitting between them. The CDR3 loop reads CATSDPRSTSTDTQYF. The CDR3 DNA reads TGTGCCACCAGTGATCCTCGGAGTACTAGCACAGATACGCAGTATTTT.

The chain couples TRBV4-2 to TRBJ2-7; tentatively, D is TRBD2 (6 bases). Between the trimmed V and J ends, which lost 5 bases and 7 bases, there was a span of 21 bases. This CDR3 is built from 15 residues. The germline gives CDR1 LGHNA, CDR2 YNFKEQ. CDR3 in DNA: TGTGCCAGCAGCGATCCGGGACTCCCCCGTGAGGAGCAGTACTTC. Translated, it gives CASSDPGLPREEQYF.